What follows are 32 T cell receptor beta chains derived from one specimen sequenced in a study of cytomegalovirus exposure and HLA in healthy donors. PCR involved 60 Vbeta and 13 Jbeta primers. This table comes from immunoSEQ multiplex PCR, and its TCRdb copy is limited to in-frame clones, with some not included. In the table there are about 90,000 clones, roughly 60% of which are singletons. Sequenced input: PBMCs. Receptor source: a woman under 40 in good health and CMV-seropositive.

This chain links TRBV7-6 with TRBJ2-1; 13 bases map to TRBD2. From germline, CDR1 is SGHVS and CDR2 FNYEAQ. This CDR3 comprises 16 residues. The trim removed 5 bases at V and 4 bases at J, leaving 5 bases unmatched. CDR3: CASSDGLAGVYNEQFF. Here the CDR3 DNA reads TGTGCCAGCAGCGATGGACTAGCGGGGGTATACAATGAGCAGTTCTTC. Together with reference TRBV7-6 and TRBJ2-1, the CDR3 gives the full variable domain: GAGVSQSPRYKVTKRGQDVALRCDPISGHVSLYWYRQALGQGPEFLTYFNYEAQQDKSGLPNDRFSAERPEGSISTLTIQRTEQRDSAMYRCASSDGLAGVYNEQFFGPGTRLTVL.

There are a few counts of this clone. J is TRBJ1-1 and V is TRBV6-1; D remains ambiguous. V was pared by 2 bases and J by 0 bases, with 10 bases between. The CDR3 totals 15 residues. Germline V gene data show CDR1 as MNHNS and CDR2 as SASEGT. The CDR3 loop is CASSERGWVNTEAFF. CDR3 coding DNA: TGTGCCAGCAGTGAACGGGGTTGGGTGAACACTGAAGCTTTCTTT.

The chain links TRBV5-1 to TRBJ2-7; 7 nucleotides line up with TRBD1. Germline V CDR1 and CDR2: SGHRS, YFSETQ. With 4 bases clipped from V and 5 bases from J, the junction kept 3 bases outside the gene matches. The CDR3 runs to 12 residues. The CDR3 region has the DNA TGCGCCAGCAGCCCCGGACAGGACGAGCAGTACTTC. This codes for CASSPGQDEQYF.

This clone was observed a handful of times. This chain joins TRBV5-1 and TRBJ1-1; 7 bases are a match to TRBD1. The ends lost 0 bases at V and 3 bases at J; junction bases unmatched: 5. This CDR3 has 15 amino acids. Germline V lookup: CDR1 SGHRS, CDR2 YFSETQ. CDR3 residues: CASSLAGTDDTEAFF. The CDR3 DNA follows: TGCGCCAGCAGCTTGGCCGGGACAGACGACACTGAAGCTTTCTTT. Variable domain in full (rest from reference TRBV5-1 and TRBJ1-1): KAGVTQTPRYLIKTRGQQVTLSCSPISGHRSVSWYQQTPGQGLQFLFEYFSETQRNKGNFPGRFSGRQFSNSRSEMNVSTLELGDSALYLCASSLAGTDDTEAFFGQGTRLTVV.

About this clone itself: At one end, the junction sequence differs from germline, possibly due to a read error. This chain uses TRBV7-7 with TRBJ2-7; 13 nucleotides agree with TRBD2. The CDR3 length is 15 residues. Germline V gene lookup returns CDR1 SSHAT and CDR2 FNYEAQ (reference sequence). The CDR3 region is CASSPGTSGAYEQYF. CDR3 DNA: TGTGCTAGCAGCCCCGGGACTAGCGGGGCGTACGAGCAGTACTTC.

V usage is TRBV7-2 and J usage is TRBJ2-3; TRBD2 matches at 9 bases. Germline V gene data show CDR1 as SGHTA and CDR2 as FQGNSA. The CDR3 has 16 residues. With V trimmed by 5 bases and J by 4 bases, 10 bases remained unmatched. CDR3 sequence: CASSPGASGASDTQYF. As DNA, the CDR3 is TGTGCCAGCAGCCCGGGGGCTAGCGGGGCTTCAGATACGCAGTATTTT.

This clone was detected once. The gene calls are TRBV20-1 and TRBJ1-2, with D unresolved. Germline CDR1 reads DFQATT; CDR2 reads SNEGSKA (reference sequence). Trimming removed 6 bases from V and 7 bases from J, with 9 bases in between. The CDR3 spans 10 residues. Here the CDR3 reads CSAVEGGYTF. As DNA, the CDR3 is TGCAGTGCAGTCGAGGGTGGCTACACCTTC.

This chain uses TRBV20-1 with TRBJ2-5; D possibly corresponds to TRBD2 (5 bases). The J call may be wrong; the DNA end is better matched by TRBJ2-7. In germline, CDR1 is DFQATT, CDR2 SNEGSKA (reference sequence). The CDR3 has 11 amino acids. This chain's CDR3 is CSAGGDYEQYF. CDR3 coding DNA: TGCAGTGCAGGAGGCGACTACGAGCAGTACTTC.

This chain uses TRBV6-8 with TRBJ2-2; 9 nucleotides agree with TRBD1. V gave up 8 bases and J gave up 5 bases; unmatched junction bases: 6. This CDR3 has 14 residues. CDR1 and CDR2 (germline): MNHGY, SAAAGT. The CDR3 DNA sequence: TGTGCCAGCCTTGATGGACAGGGGACCGGGGAGCTGTTTTTT. It yields the protein CASLDGQGTGELFF.

The chain couples TRBV7-3 to TRBJ2-5; 11 positions match TRBD1. In germline, CDR1 is SGHTA, CDR2 FQGTGA. This CDR3 region has 16 residues. J lost 1 base, V lost 2 bases, and 3 bases had no gene match. The CDR3 protein is CASSLLGTGGQETQYF. The CDR3 bases are TGTGCCAGCAGCTTACTGGGGACAGGGGGCCAAGAGACCCAGTACTTC.

The chain carries TRBV30 and TRBJ2-4; 8 bases fit TRBD1. This CDR3 spans 14 amino acids. Unmatched junction bases numbered 11, after V lost 3 bases and J lost 10 bases. Germline V gene data show CDR1 as GTSNPN and CDR2 as SVGIG (reference sequence). The CDR3 DNA sequence: TGTGCCTGGAGAACCGCCGGGACAGGAGGAATTCAGTACTTC. Amino acid sequence: CAWRTAGTGGIQYF. Full variable domain (outside the CDR3, taken from reference TRBV30 and TRBJ2-4): SQTIHQWPATLVQPVGSPLSLECTVEGTSNPNLYWYRQAAGRGLQLLFYSVGIGQISSEVPQNLSASRPQDRQFILSSKKLLLSDSGFYLCAWRTAGTGGIQYFGAGTRLSVL.

The rearrangement joins TRBV30 to TRBJ2-7; 8 positions agree with TRBD2. Germline V gene data show CDR1 as GTSNPN and CDR2 as SVGIG (reference sequence). The CDR3 consists of 15 residues. After removal of 0 bases from V and 8 bases from J, the junction contained 12 bases not matched to a gene. Here the CDR3 reads CAWSVPRGSGVQQYF. CDR3 bases: TGTGCCTGGAGTGTACCTCGGGGTAGCGGGGTTCAGCAGTACTTC.

In its sample, this clone was seen a few times. The V call is TRBV10-3, the J call TRBJ2-6; D is perhaps TRBD1 (6 bases). V dropped 5 bases and J dropped 2 bases, with 13 bases sitting between them. The germline V gene encodes CDR1 ENHRY and CDR2 SYGVKD. The CDR3 runs 16 residues. This CDR3 is CAISQQGSAGANVLTF. The CDR3 nucleotides read TGTGCCATCAGTCAACAGGGATCGGCTGGGGCCAACGTCCTGACTTTC.

The chain employs TRBV10-1 and TRBJ2-7; D is possibly TRBD2 (6 bases). This CDR3 region has 13 residues. V lost 4 bases and J lost 3, with 10 bases in between. Germline-derived CDR1 and CDR2 are WNHNN and SYGVQD (reference sequence). CDR3 protein: CASSAGVNYEQYF. CDR3 DNA: TGCGCCAGCAGTGCGGGAGTAAACTACGAGCAGTACTTC.

J is TRBJ2-5 and V is TRBV7-3; D ambiguous. Germline V gene sequence: CDR1 SGHTA, CDR2 FQGTGA. CDR3 length: 13 residues. The V end was cut by 2 bases, the J end by 1 base, with 5 bases between. The CDR3 loop is CASSLRGQETQYF. The CDR3 DNA is TGTGCCAGCAGCTTACGAGGCCAAGAGACCCAGTACTTC.

The chain combines TRBV15 with TRBJ1-5; tentatively, D is TRBD1 (5 bases). Germline V gene lookup returns CDR1 LNHNV and CDR2 YYDKDF (reference sequence). The CDR3 is 14 residues long. V shed 2 bases and J shed 7 bases, with 12 bases lying between them. CDR3 nucleotides: TGTGCCACCAGCAGAAGACGGGGGAACCAGCCCCAGCATTTT. Its translation: CATSRRRGNQPQHF.

This chain uses TRBV5-4 with TRBJ1-5; D is uncertain. Germline V lookup: CDR1 SGHNT, CDR2 YYREEE (reference sequence). The V end lost 0 bases, the J end lost 5 bases, and 6 bases lay between the germline ends. The CDR3 consists of 13 residues. DNA for the CDR3: TGTGCCAGCAGCTTGGCGGGAGATCAGCCCCAGCATTTT. The encoded protein is CASSLAGDQPQHF.

The CDR3 is CASSSGTGYNSPLHF. The CDR3 DNA follows: TGTGCCAGCAGTTCCGGGACAGGGTATAATTCACCCCTCCACTTT. The chain is built from TRBV7-9 and TRBJ1-6, with 9 bases that match TRBD1. V was clipped by 6 bases and J by 4 bases; unmatched bases: 4. The CDR3 has 15 residues. Germline-derived CDR1 and CDR2 are SEHNR and FQNEAQ (reference sequence).

V gene TRBV28 combines with J gene TRBJ2-3; the D gene is possibly TRBD1 (5 bases). CDR1 and CDR2 (germline): MDHEN, SYDVKM. Trimming cost V 3 bases and J 4 bases, with 5 bases left between them. The CDR3 consists of 12 residues. CDR3 in DNA: TGTGCCAGCAGTTTGGGGCCAGATACGCAGTATTTT. Translating gives CASSLGPDTQYF.

The CDR3 nucleotides read TGCGCCAGCAGCCAAGGGGGAGCGGGTAGCAATCAGCCCCAGCATTTT. It translates to CASSQGGAGSNQPQHF. This chain uses TRBV4-1 with TRBJ1-5; D is unresolved. The CDR3 spans 16 residues. Per germline, CDR1 MGHRA and CDR2 YSYEKL. Trimming shortened V by 1 base and J by 0 bases, and 10 bases separated the two germline ends.

V usage is TRBV5-6 and J usage is TRBJ2-5; D not certain. V dropped 2 bases and J dropped 0 bases, with 8 bases sitting between them. CDR1 is SGHDT and CDR2 is YYEEEE in the germline V gene. This CDR3 contains 14 residues. CDR3 protein: CASSFLSYQETQYF. Here the CDR3 DNA reads TGTGCCAGCAGCTTTCTGTCGTACCAAGAGACCCAGTACTTC.

The chain combines TRBV7-6 with TRBJ2-6; 7 bases agree with TRBD2. Germline CDR1 SGHVS, CDR2 FNYEAQ. CDR3 length: 19 amino acids. With V trimmed by 5 bases and J by 0 bases, 13 bases remained unmatched. The CDR3 reads CASSRTDSGLTSGANVLTF. The CDR3 coding sequence is TGTGCCAGCAGCCGGACGGATTCGGGACTAACCTCTGGGGCCAACGTCCTGACTTTC.

The gene calls are TRBV6-6 and TRBJ2-7; TRBD1 matches 12 bases. The V and J ends lost 6 bases and 2 bases, in that order; junction bases with no gene match: 8. CDR1 MNHNY and CDR2 SVGAGI come from the germline V gene (reference sequence). This CDR3 is 16 amino acids long. The CDR3 DNA reads as TGTGCCAGCAGGGCGGGACAGGGGGCAAGGCCCTACGAGCAGTACTTC. Translating it yields CASRAGQGARPYEQYF.

The rearrangement uses TRBV19 and TRBJ2-3, with D possibly being TRBD1 (5 bases). Trimming took off 6 bases at V and 4 bases at J, with 8 bases between the two ends. The germline CDR1 and CDR2 sequences are LNHDA and SQIVND (reference sequence). The CDR3 consists of 12 residues. The CDR3 DNA is TGTGCCAGTAGACAGGTTCCAGATACGCAGTATTTT. Its translation is CASRQVPDTQYF.

This clone was detected only a few times. The rearrangement links TRBV9 to TRBJ2-2, with D possibly TRBD2 on 6 matching bases. V was clipped by 2 bases and J by 1 base, with 12 bases between them. Per the germline V gene, CDR1 is SGDLS and CDR2 is YYNGEE. The CDR3 runs to 16 residues. The CDR3 spells CASSVVGGVNTGELFF. CDR3 bases: TGTGCCAGCAGCGTGGTGGGCGGGGTGAACACCGGGGAGCTGTTTTTT.

The V call is TRBV27, the J call TRBJ1-1, with 8 bases aligning to TRBD1. The CDR3 covers 15 residues. Trimming at V came to 6 bases and at J to 6 bases, leaving 12 bases not matched to a gene. The V gene's germline CDR1 is MNHEY and CDR2 SMNVEV (reference sequence). In DNA form, the CDR3 reads TGTGCCAGCAGCCGGGACAGGCACTATTTAGCTGAAGCTTTCTTT. Its translation is CASSRDRHYLAEAFF.

The table lists this clone with a few counts. V and J are TRBV7-9 and TRBJ2-5; 7 nucleotides line up with TRBD2. The J call is doubtful: the DNA matches TRBJ2-7 better. CDR1 is SEHNR and CDR2 is FQNEAQ in the germline V gene (reference sequence). The CDR3 spans 15 residues. CDR3 sequence (DNA): TGTGCCAGCAGCCCCAATTGGGGGGGCTCCTACGAGCAGTACTTC. Protein sequence: CASSPNWGGSYEQYF.

The chain has TRBV11-2 and TRBJ2-7, with TRBD1 as a possible D gene (5 bases). CDR3 length: 15 amino acids. Germline CDR1 SGHAT, CDR2 FQNNGV. Trimming pared 1 base from V and 6 bases from J, leaving 16 bases between. The CDR3 is CASSLGQGLSLEQYF. For the CDR3, the DNA is TGTGCCAGCAGCTTAGGGCAGGGTTTATCTCTCGAGCAGTACTTC.

The chain couples TRBV6-5 to TRBJ2-5, with 12 bases matching TRBD2. The CDR3 is 15 amino acids. Germline-derived CDR1 and CDR2 are MNHEY and SVGAGI. Trimming took 6 bases from V and 5 from J; bases not matched to a gene: 7. The CDR3 spells CASSSSGGVLETQYF. The CDR3, as DNA: TGTGCCAGCAGCTCTAGCGGGGGGGTCTTGGAGACCCAGTACTTC.

The rearrangement uses TRBV18 and TRBJ1-6, with D maybe TRBD1 (5 bases). The CDR3 covers 13 residues. CDR1 KGHSH and CDR2 LQKENI come from the germline V gene. V was shortened by 2 bases and J by 6 bases, with 5 bases between the two germline ends. For the CDR3, the DNA is TGTGCCAGCTCACCAGACAGTAATTCACCCCTCCACTTT. Its translation: CASSPDSNSPLHF.

The rearrangement uses TRBV19 and TRBJ1-5; D is ambiguous. The germline V and J ends were trimmed by 4 bases and 3 bases, with 19 bases remaining between them. Germline-derived CDR1 and CDR2 are LNHDA and SQIVND (reference sequence). The CDR3 runs 17 residues. The CDR3 here is CASSTLEGTPHNQPQHF. The CDR3 DNA sequence: TGTGCCAGTAGTACCCTAGAGGGAACCCCCCACAATCAGCCCCAGCATTTT.

The gene calls are TRBV5-5 and TRBJ2-1; D gene ambiguous. There are 13 residues in the CDR3. Germline CDR1 SGHKS, CDR2 YYEKEE (reference sequence). Trimming removed 0 bases from V and 3 bases from J, with 4 bases in between. In DNA form, the CDR3 reads TGTGCCAGCAGCTTGGGCAGCTACAATGAGCAGTTCTTC. This gives the protein CASSLGSYNEQFF.